Below are 10 T cell receptor beta chains sequenced from a single sample in a study of PD-1 blockade in classical Hodgkin lymphoma. Libraries were prepared by immunoSEQ multiplex PCR; TCRdb keeps only in-frame clonotypes and omits some of them. Here the sample spans some 23,000 clones, roughly 79% being singletons. No patient escaped relapse after autologous stem cell transplantation, and brentuximab vedotin exposure varied. The sequencing here drew on peripheral blood mononuclear cells (PBMCs), taken before the second cycle of nivolumab. Receptor source: a human donor with classical Hodgkin lymphoma.

The chain joins TRBV28 to TRBJ1-4; D uncertain. V lost 4 bases and J lost 3, with 12 bases in between. Germline assignment: CDR1 MDHEN and CDR2 SYDVKM. This CDR3 has 15 residues. Here the CDR3 reads CASSSQLLPNEKLFF. The CDR3 nucleotides read TGTGCCAGCAGTTCTCAGCTCCTTCCTAATGAAAAACTGTTTTTT.

V and J are TRBV2 and TRBJ2-4, with D perhaps matching TRBD1 (7 bases). The V end was cut by 4 bases, the J end by 6 bases, with 13 bases between. This CDR3 has 14 amino acids. CDR1 is SNHLY, CDR2 FYNNEI, per germline. CDR3 nucleotides: TGTGCCAGCAGTGCGGGCCAGGGGGGAAACATTCAGTACTTC. It codes for CASSAGQGGNIQYF.

This chain connects TRBV10-3 to TRBJ2-2; 7 positions agree with TRBD1. V was clipped by 6 bases and J by 4 bases; unmatched bases: 5. The CDR3 is 14 residues long. Germline loops: CDR1 ENHRY, CDR2 SYGVKD. For the CDR3, the DNA is TGTGCCATCAGGGTGACAGGGATCACCGGGGAGCTGTTTTTT. Amino acids: CAIRVTGITGELFF.

J is TRBJ1-2 and V is TRBV10-3; 7 nucleotides match TRBD1. Germline V CDR1 and CDR2: ENHRY, SYGVKD. Trimming cost V 4 bases and J 0 bases; bases outside gene matches: 14. This CDR3 has 18 residues. The CDR3 loop is CAISGVDRETEANYGYTF. The CDR3 DNA reads TGTGCCATCAGTGGGGTCGACAGGGAAACTGAAGCTAACTATGGCTACACCTTC.

This clone was observed a handful of times. This chain joins TRBV4-1 and TRBJ1-2; 11 bases fit TRBD1. Trimming removed 0 bases from V and 5 bases from J; junction bases left unmatched: 8. The germline V gene encodes CDR1 MGHRA and CDR2 YSYEKL. The CDR3 is 17 residues long. The CDR3 region is CASSQEAFRDRGYGYTF. The CDR3 DNA reads as TGCGCCAGCAGCCAAGAGGCCTTCCGGGACAGGGGGTATGGCTACACCTTC.

The chain couples TRBV2 to TRBJ1-1; D is undetermined. V gave up 3 bases and J gave up 1 base, with 9 bases separating them. The CDR3 loop spans 14 amino acids. The germline CDR1 and CDR2 sequences are SNHLY and FYNNEI. The CDR3 spells CASSEIGRNTEAFF. In DNA, the CDR3 is TGTGCCAGCAGTGAGATTGGGAGGAACACTGAAGCTTTCTTT.

J is TRBJ2-3 and V is TRBV28; 14 bases are a match to TRBD2. V dropped 6 bases and J dropped 4; count of bases not matched to a gene: 12. The CDR3 has 18 residues. Germline CDR1 MDHEN, CDR2 SYDVKM. CDR3: CASSLTSGRAAAADTQYF. For the CDR3, the DNA is TGTGCCAGCAGCCTGACTAGCGGGAGGGCCGCGGCGGCAGATACGCAGTATTTT.

V usage is TRBV6-1 and J usage is TRBJ2-3; D gene ambiguous. The CDR3 has 12 residues. Deletions cut 2 bases from V and 5 bases from J, with 5 bases between. Looked up from germline, CDR1 is MNHNS and CDR2 is SASEGT. DNA for the CDR3: TGTGCCAGCAGTGAATCTGGAGATACGCAGTATTTT. This codes for CASSESGDTQYF.

Only a few counts were recorded for this clone. The chain employs TRBV5-6 and TRBJ2-2; D not resolved. The CDR3 length is 14 residues. Trimming removed 2 bases at V and 2 bases at J, with 7 bases between. Germline loops: CDR1 SGHDT, CDR2 YYEEEE. Here the CDR3 reads CASSFGINTGELFF. CDR3 coding DNA: TGTGCCAGCAGCTTTGGGATAAACACCGGGGAGCTGTTTTTT. The full variable domain, its missing parts supplied by reference TRBV5-6 and TRBJ2-2, is DAGVTQSPTHLIKTRGQQVTLRCSPKSGHDTVSWYQQALGQGPQFIFQYYEEEERQRGNFPDRFSGHQFPNYSSELNVNALLLGDSALYLCASSFGINTGELFFGEGSRLTVL.

This rearrangement joins TRBV27 to TRBJ2-7; TRBD2 might be the D (6 bases). The CDR3 runs to 16 residues. The V and J ends lost 2 bases and 0 bases respectively, with 14 bases between them. Germline CDR1 and CDR2: MNHEY and SMNVEV (reference sequence). The CDR3 region is CASSLMGGTSSYEQYF. The CDR3 coding sequence is TGTGCCAGCAGTTTAATGGGCGGGACCAGCTCCTACGAGCAGTACTTC.